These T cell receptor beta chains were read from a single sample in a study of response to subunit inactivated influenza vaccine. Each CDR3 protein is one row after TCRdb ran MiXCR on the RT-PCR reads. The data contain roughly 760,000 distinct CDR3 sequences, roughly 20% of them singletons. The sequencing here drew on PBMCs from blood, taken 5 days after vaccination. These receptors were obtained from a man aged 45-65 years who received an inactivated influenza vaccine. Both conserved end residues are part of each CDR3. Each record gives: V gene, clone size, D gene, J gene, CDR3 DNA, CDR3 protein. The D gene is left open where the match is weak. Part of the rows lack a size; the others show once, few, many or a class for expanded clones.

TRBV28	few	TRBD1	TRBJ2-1	TGTGCCAGCGTACCAACGGTAGGGGGCTTGTACAATGAGCAGTTCTTC	CASVPTVGGLYNEQFF
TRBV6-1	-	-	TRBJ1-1	TGTGCCAGCAGCCCTGAACGGGGCACTGAAGCTTTCTTT	CASSPERGTEAFF
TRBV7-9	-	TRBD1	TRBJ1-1	TGTGCCAGCAGCTTAACCGGGACAGGATCCACTGAAGCTTTCTTT	CASSLTGTGSTEAFF
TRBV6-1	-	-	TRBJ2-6	TGTGCCAGCAGTGGGTCCATTTCCGGGGCCAACGTCCTGACTTTC	CASSGSISGANVLTF
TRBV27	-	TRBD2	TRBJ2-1	TGTGCCAGCAGTTTGGTCCTGAGCGGGAGAGTTGAGCAGTTCTTC	CASSLVLSGRVEQFF
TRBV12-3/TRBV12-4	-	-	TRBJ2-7	TGTGCCAGCAGTTTAGTTGGGGGCTACTCCTACGAGCAGTACTTC	CASSLVGGYSYEQYF
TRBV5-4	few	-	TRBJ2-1	TGTGCCAGCAGCTTTGAGAGCGGCCGCAAGGAGCAGTTCTTC	CASSFESGRKEQFF
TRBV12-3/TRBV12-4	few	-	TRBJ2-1	TGTGCCAGCACGACGTGGGACGGATACAATGAGCAGTTCTTC	CASTTWDGYNEQFF
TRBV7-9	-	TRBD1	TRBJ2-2	TGTGCCAGCAGCTTTGCAAGACAGGGACGAAACACCGGGGAGCTGTTTTTT	CASSFARQGRNTGELFF
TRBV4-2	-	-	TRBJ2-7	TGTGCCAGCAGCCAAGAGGTTAGTCGGTACGAGCAGTACTTC	CASSQEVSRYEQYF
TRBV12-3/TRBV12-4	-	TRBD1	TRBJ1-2	TGTGCCAGCAGTTTAGAGGGGGCCGGCTACACCTTC	CASSLEGAGYTF
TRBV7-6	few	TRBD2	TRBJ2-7	TGTGCCAGCAGCTTAGGCATCAGCGGGACCTACGAGCAGTACTTC	CASSLGISGTYEQYF
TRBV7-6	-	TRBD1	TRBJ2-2	TGTGCCAGCAGCTTAATTGGTCGCAGGGGGCAAGGAACCGGGGAGCTGTTTTTT	CASSLIGRRGQGTGELFF
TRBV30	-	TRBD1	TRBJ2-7	TGTGCCTGGAGTAAGCCTTTCTGGGGACAGGGGGACGAGCAGTACTTC	CAWSKPFWGQGDEQYF
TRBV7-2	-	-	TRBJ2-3	TGTGCCAGCAGCTTAGTTTTAGCGGCTAGCACAGATACGCAGTATTTT	CASSLVLAASTDTQYF
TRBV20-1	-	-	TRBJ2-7	TGCAGTGCCAGACTAGAGAGCTCCTACGAGCAGTACTTC	CSARLESSYEQYF
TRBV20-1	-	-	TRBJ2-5	TGCAGTGCTAGAGCTGGGCCTCACCAAGAGACCCAGTACTTC	CSARAGPHQETQYF